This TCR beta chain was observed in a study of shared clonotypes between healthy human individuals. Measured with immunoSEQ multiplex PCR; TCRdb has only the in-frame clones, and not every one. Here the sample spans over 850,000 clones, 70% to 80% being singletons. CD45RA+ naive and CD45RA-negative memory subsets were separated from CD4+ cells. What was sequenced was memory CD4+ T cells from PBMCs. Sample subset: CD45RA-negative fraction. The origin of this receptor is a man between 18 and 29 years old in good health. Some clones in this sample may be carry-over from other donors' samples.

CDR3 nucleotide sequence: TGTGCCAGCAGCTCGGACCCGATGACAGATACGCAGTATTTT. Translating it yields CASSSDPMTDTQYF. The V and J genes are TRBV7-2 and TRBJ2-3; no reliable D call. The length of the CDR3 is 14 residues. Germline lookup yields CDR1 SGHTA and CDR2 FQGNSA. V was cut by 4 bases and J by 3 bases, with 11 bases left in between.